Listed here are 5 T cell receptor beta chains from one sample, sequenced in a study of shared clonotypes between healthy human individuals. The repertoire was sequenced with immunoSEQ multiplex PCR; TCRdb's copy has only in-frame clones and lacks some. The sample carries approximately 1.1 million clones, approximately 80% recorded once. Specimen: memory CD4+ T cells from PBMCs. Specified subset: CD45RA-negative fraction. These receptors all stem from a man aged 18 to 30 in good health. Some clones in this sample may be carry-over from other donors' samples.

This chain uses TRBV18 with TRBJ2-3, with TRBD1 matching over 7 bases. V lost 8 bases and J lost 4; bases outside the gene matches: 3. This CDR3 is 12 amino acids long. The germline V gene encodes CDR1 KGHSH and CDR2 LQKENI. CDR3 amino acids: CASEGGPDTQYF. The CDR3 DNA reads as TGTGCCAGCGAAGGGGGCCCAGATACGCAGTATTTT.

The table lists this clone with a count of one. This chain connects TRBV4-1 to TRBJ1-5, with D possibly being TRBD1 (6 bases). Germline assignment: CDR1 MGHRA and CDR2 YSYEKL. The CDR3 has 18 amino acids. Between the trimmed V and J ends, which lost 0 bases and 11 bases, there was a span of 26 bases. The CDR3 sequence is CASSQEPSGGGRHGTQHF. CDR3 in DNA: TGCGCCAGCAGCCAAGAGCCCTCTGGCGGGGGGCGTCACGGGACCCAGCATTTT.

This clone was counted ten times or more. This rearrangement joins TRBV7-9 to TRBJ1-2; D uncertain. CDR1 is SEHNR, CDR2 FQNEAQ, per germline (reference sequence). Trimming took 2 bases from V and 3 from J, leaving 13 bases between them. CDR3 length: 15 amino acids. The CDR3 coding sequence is TGTGCCAGCAGCTTATCGGACTCCCCCTACTATGGCTACACCTTC. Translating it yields CASSLSDSPYYGYTF.

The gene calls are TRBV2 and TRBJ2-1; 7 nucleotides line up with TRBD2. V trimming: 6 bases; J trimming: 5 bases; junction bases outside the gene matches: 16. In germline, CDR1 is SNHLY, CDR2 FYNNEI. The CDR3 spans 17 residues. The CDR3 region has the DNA TGTGCCAGCAGCCCCGGACTAGGGATAAGGGAGGACAATGAGCAGTTCTTC. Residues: CASSPGLGIREDNEQFF.

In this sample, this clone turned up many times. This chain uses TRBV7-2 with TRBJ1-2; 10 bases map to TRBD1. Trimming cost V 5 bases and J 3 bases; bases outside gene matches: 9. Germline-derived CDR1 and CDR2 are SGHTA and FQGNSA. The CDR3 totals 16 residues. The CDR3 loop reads CASSQDRGRWDYGYTF. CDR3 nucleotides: TGTGCCAGCAGCCAAGACAGGGGGCGTTGGGACTATGGCTACACCTTC.